The rows below give T cell receptor beta chains drawn from one sample of a study of beta chain features in type 1 diabetes. Here immunoSEQ multiplex PCR was the method, and the copy in TCRdb shows in-frame clones only, minus some. The sample shows around 300,000 clones, approximately 16% of them seen only once. Sample: naive CD4+ T cells from blood. The receptors were gathered from a man younger than 35 with type 1 diabetes. The CDR3 runs from the conserved cysteine through the conserved F or W. The D gene is left open where the match is weak. Clone sizes are given selectively: once, few, many, or a class where the clone is expanded.

v_gene: TRBV28
abundance: .
j_gene: TRBJ1-1
d_gene: .
CDR3nt: TGTGCCAGCAGTTTAGGCAGGTTGAACACTGAAGCTTTCTTT
CDR3aa: CASSLGRLNTEAFF

v_gene: TRBV14
abundance: few
j_gene: TRBJ2-7
d_gene: .
CDR3nt: TGTGCCAGCAGCCCCCGCAATTGGGGCTGGCAGTACTTC
CDR3aa: CASSPRNWGWQYF

v_gene: TRBV29-1
abundance: .
j_gene: TRBJ2-1
d_gene: TRBD2
CDR3nt: TGCAGCGTCTACGGGACTAGCGGGGGAAAGATCTACAATGAGCAGTTCTTC
CDR3aa: CSVYGTSGGKIYNEQFF

v_gene: TRBV6-1
abundance: .
j_gene: TRBJ2-7
d_gene: TRBD1
CDR3nt: TGTGCCAGCAGGGAGGCCGGGACAGGGGGCGACGAGCAGTACTTC
CDR3aa: CASREAGTGGDEQYF

v_gene: TRBV7-2
abundance: few
j_gene: TRBJ2-3
d_gene: TRBD2
CDR3nt: TGTGCCAGCAGCTTAGCCCTAGCGGAGCGCACAGATACGCAGTATTTT
CDR3aa: CASSLALAERTDTQYF

v_gene: TRBV29-1
abundance: few
j_gene: TRBJ2-3
d_gene: .
CDR3nt: TGCAGCGTTGAAGGTCAGGGGACGACGGCGCAGTATTTT
CDR3aa: CSVEGQGTTAQYF

v_gene: TRBV10-3
abundance: .
j_gene: TRBJ1-2
d_gene: TRBD1
CDR3nt: TGTGCCATCAGTGAGTCGAACAGGGGAGGCTATGGCTACACCTTC
CDR3aa: CAISESNRGGYGYTF

v_gene: TRBV6-1
abundance: few
j_gene: TRBJ2-7
d_gene: .
CDR3nt: TGTGCCAGCCAGACATCGGGGGTCCCCTACGAGCAGTACTTC
CDR3aa: CASQTSGVPYEQYF

v_gene: TRBV28
abundance: few
j_gene: TRBJ2-2
d_gene: TRBD2
CDR3nt: TGTGCCAGCAGTTTAGCGGTAGCGGGGGGCACCGGGGAGCTGTTTTTT
CDR3aa: CASSLAVAGGTGELFF

v_gene: TRBV25-1
abundance: few
j_gene: TRBJ1-5
d_gene: .
CDR3nt: TGTGCCAGCAGTGAGGCGGGGAGAGGCAATCAGCCCCAGCATTTT
CDR3aa: CASSEAGRGNQPQHF

v_gene: TRBV5-1
abundance: few
j_gene: TRBJ2-7
d_gene: TRBD1
CDR3nt: TGCGCCAGCAGCCGAGGGGGCGAGGTTTTGGGCTACGAGCAGTACTTC
CDR3aa: CASSRGGEVLGYEQYF

v_gene: TRBV7-9
abundance: .
j_gene: TRBJ2-7
d_gene: TRBD1
CDR3nt: TGTGCCAGCAGCCCCCGAGGACAGGGGGACTCCTACGAGCAGTACTTC
CDR3aa: CASSPRGQGDSYEQYF

v_gene: TRBV4-2
abundance: .
j_gene: TRBJ2-6
d_gene: TRBD1
CDR3nt: TGTGCCAGCAGCCAAGCACAGGGGTCCACTGGGGCCAACGTCCTGACTTTC
CDR3aa: CASSQAQGSTGANVLTF

v_gene: TRBV29-1
abundance: few
j_gene: TRBJ1-4
d_gene: .
CDR3nt: TGCAGCGTTGAAAGCGCCGGAAATGAAAAACTGTTTTTT
CDR3aa: CSVESAGNEKLFF

v_gene: TRBV9
abundance: few
j_gene: TRBJ1-2
d_gene: .
CDR3nt: TGTGCCAGCAGCGCCCACAGGGATTCTAACTATGGCTACACCTTC
CDR3aa: CASSAHRDSNYGYTF

v_gene: TRBV5-1
abundance: few
j_gene: TRBJ2-5
d_gene: .
CDR3nt: TGCGCCAGCAGCTCCGGGGAGACCCAGTACTTC
CDR3aa: CASSSGETQYF

v_gene: TRBV5-1
abundance: .
j_gene: TRBJ2-1
d_gene: TRBD2
CDR3nt: TGCGCCAGCAGCTCCCGGACTAGCGGGGGCTACAATGAGCAGTTCTTC
CDR3aa: CASSSRTSGGYNEQFF

v_gene: TRBV5-1
abundance: few
j_gene: TRBJ2-1
d_gene: .
CDR3nt: TGCGCCAGCAGCTTGGATCTCTCCTACAATGAGCAGTTCTTC
CDR3aa: CASSLDLSYNEQFF

v_gene: TRBV5-4
abundance: .
j_gene: TRBJ1-5
d_gene: .
CDR3nt: TGTGCCAGCAGCTCCTCGGACACCGTGGGGCCCCAGCATTTT
CDR3aa: CASSSSDTVGPQHF

v_gene: TRBV2
abundance: few
j_gene: TRBJ2-7
d_gene: TRBD2
CDR3nt: TGTGCCAGCACCGCCGGGGGGAGGGGCGAGCAGTACTTC
CDR3aa: CASTAGGRGEQYF

v_gene: TRBV6-1
abundance: few
j_gene: TRBJ2-3
d_gene: TRBD2
CDR3nt: TGTGCCACCAACCTGCGGGGGGCAGATACGCAGTATTTT
CDR3aa: CATNLRGADTQYF

v_gene: TRBV29-1
abundance: .
j_gene: TRBJ1-1
d_gene: .
CDR3nt: TGCAGCGTTGGACGAAACGGAGCTGAAGCTTTCTTT
CDR3aa: CSVGRNGAEAFF

v_gene: TRBV4-3
abundance: few
j_gene: TRBJ2-1
d_gene: TRBD2
CDR3nt: TGCGCCAGCAGTGGGACAGCGGGGGGCTACAATGAGCAGTTCTTC
CDR3aa: CASSGTAGGYNEQFF

v_gene: TRBV2
abundance: .
j_gene: TRBJ2-3
d_gene: .
CDR3nt: TGTGCCAGCTCGCGGGGAGGCCTAGATACGCAGTATTTT
CDR3aa: CASSRGGLDTQYF

v_gene: TRBV7-9
abundance: few
j_gene: TRBJ1-2
d_gene: .
CDR3nt: TGTGCCAGCAGCTCCCCGACAGACTTTGGCTACACCTTC
CDR3aa: CASSSPTDFGYTF

v_gene: TRBV7-2
abundance: few
j_gene: TRBJ2-1
d_gene: .
CDR3nt: TGTGCCAGCAGCTTTAGCGCCTCGTCTGAGCAGTTCTTC
CDR3aa: CASSFSASSEQFF

v_gene: TRBV5-1
abundance: .
j_gene: TRBJ1-4
d_gene: TRBD1
CDR3nt: TGCGCCAGCAGCAGAGGGACAGAAGCAACTAATGAAAAACTGTTTTTT
CDR3aa: CASSRGTEATNEKLFF

v_gene: TRBV18
abundance: few
j_gene: TRBJ2-7
d_gene: .
CDR3nt: TGTGCCAGCTCACCACCGGGGGGGCCCTACGAGCAGTACTTC
CDR3aa: CASSPPGGPYEQYF

v_gene: TRBV5-1
abundance: .
j_gene: TRBJ2-2
d_gene: .
CDR3nt: TGCGCCAGCAGCCCAAAGAACACCGGGGAGCTGTTTTTT
CDR3aa: CASSPKNTGELFF

v_gene: TRBV15
abundance: few
j_gene: TRBJ2-2
d_gene: TRBD1
CDR3nt: TGTGCCACCAGCAGAGGCCAGGGGGCCGGGGAGCTGTTTTTT
CDR3aa: CATSRGQGAGELFF

v_gene: TRBV18
abundance: few
j_gene: TRBJ2-6
d_gene: .
CDR3nt: TGTGCCAGCTCTCTACGACAGGTCTCTGGGGCCAACGTCCTGACTTTC
CDR3aa: CASSLRQVSGANVLTF

v_gene: TRBV30
abundance: few
j_gene: TRBJ2-1
d_gene: .
CDR3nt: TGTGCCGGGGGGAGGGGGGTGCCGACCCCAAGGACCTACAATGAGCAGTTCTTC
CDR3aa: CAGGRGVPTPRTYNEQFF

v_gene: TRBV21-1
abundance: .
j_gene: TRBJ2-1
d_gene: .
CDR3nt: TGTGCCAGCAGCAAAGGGGGGACAGGGCCCCCCAACCGGAAGAATGAGCAGTTCTTC
CDR3aa: CASSKGGTGPPNRKNEQFF

v_gene: TRBV2
abundance: few
j_gene: TRBJ2-7
d_gene: TRBD1
CDR3nt: TGTGCCAGCAGCCCCGACAGGGGGCTATACGAGCAGTACTTC
CDR3aa: CASSPDRGLYEQYF

v_gene: TRBV11-2
abundance: .
j_gene: TRBJ1-4
d_gene: .
CDR3nt: TGTGCCAGCAGCTTTCGGGGGGCGGCTAATGAAAAACTGTTTTTT
CDR3aa: CASSFRGAANEKLFF

v_gene: TRBV28
abundance: few
j_gene: TRBJ2-2
d_gene: .
CDR3nt: TGTGCCAGCAGTTCAATGACTAGTGGATTCGCCGGGGAGCTGTTTTTT
CDR3aa: CASSSMTSGFAGELFF

v_gene: TRBV9
abundance: few
j_gene: TRBJ2-7
d_gene: .
CDR3nt: TGTGCCAGCAGCGTAGATGGACTCTACGAGCAGTACTTC
CDR3aa: CASSVDGLYEQYF

v_gene: TRBV5-1
abundance: .
j_gene: TRBJ2-1
d_gene: TRBD2
CDR3nt: TGCGCCAGCAGCCCTCTAGCGGGGGTGTGGAATGAGCAGTTCTTC
CDR3aa: CASSPLAGVWNEQFF